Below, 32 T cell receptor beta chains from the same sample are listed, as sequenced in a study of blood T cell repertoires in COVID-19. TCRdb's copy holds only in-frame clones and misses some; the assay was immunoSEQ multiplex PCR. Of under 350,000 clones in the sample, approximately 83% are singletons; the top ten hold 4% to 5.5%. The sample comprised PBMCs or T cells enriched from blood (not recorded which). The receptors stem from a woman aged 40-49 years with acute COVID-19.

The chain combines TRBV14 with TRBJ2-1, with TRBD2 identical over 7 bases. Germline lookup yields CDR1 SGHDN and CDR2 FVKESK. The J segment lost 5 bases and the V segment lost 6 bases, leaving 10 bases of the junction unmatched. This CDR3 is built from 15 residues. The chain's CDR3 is CASRLTAAGNNEQFF. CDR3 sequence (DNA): TGTGCCAGCAGACTTACAGCAGCGGGGAACAATGAGCAGTTCTTC.

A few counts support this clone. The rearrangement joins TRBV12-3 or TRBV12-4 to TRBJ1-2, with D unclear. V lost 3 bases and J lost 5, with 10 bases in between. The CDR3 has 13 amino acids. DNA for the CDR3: TGTGCCAGCAGTTTTATCCGGGAATATGGCTACACCTTC. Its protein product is CASSFIREYGYTF.

The CDR3 reads CASSQSGSGNTIYF. CDR3 coding DNA: TGTGCCAGCAGCCAGAGCGGCTCTGGAAACACCATATATTTT. The chain employs TRBV7-8 and TRBJ1-3; unclear D gene. The CDR3 extends over 14 amino acids. Trimming shortened V by 5 bases and J by 0 bases, and 8 bases separated the two germline ends. The germline V gene has CDR1 SGHVS and CDR2 FQNEAQ.

The CDR3 DNA is TGCGCCAGCAGCTTGGGAGCTCAGGGGGGTATCGATGAGCAGTTCTTC. It encodes CASSLGAQGGIDEQFF. The chain has TRBV5-1 and TRBJ2-1; TRBD1 might be the D (7 bases). Trimming took 0 bases from V and 8 from J, leaving 18 bases between them. This CDR3 has 16 residues. Germline values: CDR1 SGHRS, CDR2 YFSETQ.

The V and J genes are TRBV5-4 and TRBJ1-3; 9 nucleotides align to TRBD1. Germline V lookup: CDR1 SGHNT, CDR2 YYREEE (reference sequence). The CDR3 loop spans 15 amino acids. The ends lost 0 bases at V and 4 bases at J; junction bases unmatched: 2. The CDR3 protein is CASSLGQGGGNTIYF. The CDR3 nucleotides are TGTGCCAGCAGCTTGGGACAGGGGGGCGGAAACACCATATATTTT.

CDR3 in amino acids: CASSARDSSGNTIYF. The CDR3, as DNA: TGCGCCAGCAGCGCAAGGGACAGCTCTGGAAACACCATATATTTT. The chain joins TRBV5-1 to TRBJ1-3; TRBD1 matches at 7 bases. The germline CDR1 and CDR2 sequences are SGHRS and YFSETQ. This CDR3 has 15 amino acids. V dropped 4 bases and J dropped 0; count of bases not matched to a gene: 4.

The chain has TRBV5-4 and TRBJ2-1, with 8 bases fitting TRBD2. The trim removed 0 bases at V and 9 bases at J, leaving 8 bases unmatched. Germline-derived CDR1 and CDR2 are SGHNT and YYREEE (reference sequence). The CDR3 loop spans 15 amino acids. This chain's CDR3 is CASSLAGGLFSEQFF. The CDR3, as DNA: TGTGCCAGCAGCTTGGCGGGGGGGTTATTTAGTGAGCAGTTCTTC.

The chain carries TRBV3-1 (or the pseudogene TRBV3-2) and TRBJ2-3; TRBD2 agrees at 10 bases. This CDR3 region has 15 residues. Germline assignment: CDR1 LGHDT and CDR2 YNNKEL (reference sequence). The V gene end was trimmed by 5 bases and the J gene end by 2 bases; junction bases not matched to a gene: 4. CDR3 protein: CASSGLAGATDTQYF. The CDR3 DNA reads TGTGCCAGCAGCGGGCTAGCGGGGGCCACAGATACGCAGTATTTT.

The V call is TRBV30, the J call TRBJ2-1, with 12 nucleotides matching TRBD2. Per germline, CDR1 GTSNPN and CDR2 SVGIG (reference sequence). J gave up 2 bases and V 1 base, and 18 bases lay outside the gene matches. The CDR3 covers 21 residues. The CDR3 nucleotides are TGTGCCTGGAGTGGCGGGGCGGGGCAAACCGGGACTAGCGGGCCCTACAATGAGCAGTTCTTC. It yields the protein CAWSGGAGQTGTSGPYNEQFF.

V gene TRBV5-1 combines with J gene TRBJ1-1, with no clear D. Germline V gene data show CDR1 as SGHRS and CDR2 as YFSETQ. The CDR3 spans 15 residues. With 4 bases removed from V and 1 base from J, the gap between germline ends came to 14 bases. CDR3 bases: TGCGCCAGCAGCCCCCTAGCGACGGGGAACACTGAAGCTTTCTTT. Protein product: CASSPLATGNTEAFF.

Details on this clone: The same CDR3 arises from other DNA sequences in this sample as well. The CDR3 is CASSYPGTDTQYF. CDR3 DNA: TGTGCCAGCAGTTACCCGGGTACAGATACGCAGTATTTT. The chain carries TRBV6-5 and TRBJ2-3; no reliable D call. Between the trimmed V and J ends, which lost 2 bases and 3 bases, there was a span of 6 bases. CDR1 and CDR2 from the germline V gene are MNHEY and SVGAGI. CDR3 length: 13 residues.

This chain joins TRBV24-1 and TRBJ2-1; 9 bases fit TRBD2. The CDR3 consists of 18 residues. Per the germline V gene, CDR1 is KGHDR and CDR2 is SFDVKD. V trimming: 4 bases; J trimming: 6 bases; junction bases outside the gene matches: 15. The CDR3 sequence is CATSDLPRRGGRPNEQFF. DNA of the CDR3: TGTGCCACCAGTGACTTACCGAGGCGGGGGGGCCGTCCCAATGAGCAGTTCTTC.

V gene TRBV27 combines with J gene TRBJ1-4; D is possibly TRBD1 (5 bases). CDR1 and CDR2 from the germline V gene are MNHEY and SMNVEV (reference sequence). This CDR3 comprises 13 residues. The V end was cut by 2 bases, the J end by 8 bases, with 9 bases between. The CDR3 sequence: CASSLGRGEKLFF. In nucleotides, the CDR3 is TGTGCCAGCAGTTTAGGTAGGGGAGAAAAACTGTTTTTT.

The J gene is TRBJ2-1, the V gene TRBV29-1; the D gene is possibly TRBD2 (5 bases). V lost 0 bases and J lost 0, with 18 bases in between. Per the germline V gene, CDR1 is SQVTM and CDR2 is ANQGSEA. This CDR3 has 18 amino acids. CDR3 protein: CSVEDIGGLASSYNEQFF. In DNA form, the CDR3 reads TGCAGCGTTGAAGATATAGGCGGTCTAGCCAGCTCCTACAATGAGCAGTTCTTC.

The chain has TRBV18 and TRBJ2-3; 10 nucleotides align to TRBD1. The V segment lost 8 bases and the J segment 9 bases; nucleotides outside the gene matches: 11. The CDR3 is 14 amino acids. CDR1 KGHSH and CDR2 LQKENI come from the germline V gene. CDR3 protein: CASGTGAKSPTQYF. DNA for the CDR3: TGTGCCAGCGGGACAGGGGCGAAGTCACCAACGCAGTATTTT.

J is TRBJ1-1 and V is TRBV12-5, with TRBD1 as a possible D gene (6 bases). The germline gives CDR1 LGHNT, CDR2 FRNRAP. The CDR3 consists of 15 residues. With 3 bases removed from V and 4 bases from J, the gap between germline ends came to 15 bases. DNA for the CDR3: TGTGCTAGTGGTTTTTCCTCGACAGGCGGCACTGAAGCTTTCTTT. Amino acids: CASGFSSTGGTEAFF.

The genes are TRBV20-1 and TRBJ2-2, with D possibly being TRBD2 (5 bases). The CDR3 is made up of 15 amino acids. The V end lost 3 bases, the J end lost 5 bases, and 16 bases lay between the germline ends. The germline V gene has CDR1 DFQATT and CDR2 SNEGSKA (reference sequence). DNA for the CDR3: TGCAGTGCTAGTAGTTCTGAGAGGGTTACCGGGGAGCTGTTTTTT. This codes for CSASSSERVTGELFF.

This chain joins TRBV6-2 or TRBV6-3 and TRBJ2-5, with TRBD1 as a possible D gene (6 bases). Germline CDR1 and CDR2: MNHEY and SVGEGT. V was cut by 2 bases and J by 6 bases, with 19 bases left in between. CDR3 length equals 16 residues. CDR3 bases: TGTGCCAGCAGTTACGAAAAGGATTGGGGGCGCAAGACCCAGTACTTC. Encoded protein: CASSYEKDWGRKTQYF.

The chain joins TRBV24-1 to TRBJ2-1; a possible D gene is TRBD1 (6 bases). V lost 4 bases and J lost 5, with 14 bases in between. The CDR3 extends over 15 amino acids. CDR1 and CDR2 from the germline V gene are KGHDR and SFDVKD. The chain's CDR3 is CATSDHQGINNEQFF. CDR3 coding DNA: TGTGCCACCAGTGACCACCAGGGGATCAACAATGAGCAGTTCTTC.

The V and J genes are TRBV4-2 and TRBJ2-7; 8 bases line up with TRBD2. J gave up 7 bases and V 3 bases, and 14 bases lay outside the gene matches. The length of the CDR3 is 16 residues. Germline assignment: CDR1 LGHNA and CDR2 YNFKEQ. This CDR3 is CASSQKLAGPPREQYF. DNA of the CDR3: TGTGCCAGCAGCCAGAAATTAGCGGGACCCCCGAGGGAGCAGTACTTC.

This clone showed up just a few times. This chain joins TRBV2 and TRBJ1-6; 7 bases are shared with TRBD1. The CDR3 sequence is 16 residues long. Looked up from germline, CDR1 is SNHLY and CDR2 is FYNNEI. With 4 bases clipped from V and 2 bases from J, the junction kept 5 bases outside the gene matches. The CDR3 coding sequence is TGTGCCAGCAGTGCGACAGGGAAAACCTATAATTCACCCCTCCACTTT. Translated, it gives CASSATGKTYNSPLHF.

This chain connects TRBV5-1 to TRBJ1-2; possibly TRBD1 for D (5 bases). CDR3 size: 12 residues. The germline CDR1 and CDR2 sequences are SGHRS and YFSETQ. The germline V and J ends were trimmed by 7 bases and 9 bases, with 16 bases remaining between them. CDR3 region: CASAGGESSYTF. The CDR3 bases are TGCGCCAGCGCCGGGGGTGAGTCCAGCTACACCTTC.

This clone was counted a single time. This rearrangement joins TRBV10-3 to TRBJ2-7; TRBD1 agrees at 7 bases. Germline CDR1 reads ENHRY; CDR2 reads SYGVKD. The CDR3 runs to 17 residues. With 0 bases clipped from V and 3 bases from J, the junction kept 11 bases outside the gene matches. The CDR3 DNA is TGTGCCATCAGTGAGTCCCCCCCGGGACAGCAAAACTACGAGCAGTACTTC. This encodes CAISESPPGQQNYEQYF.

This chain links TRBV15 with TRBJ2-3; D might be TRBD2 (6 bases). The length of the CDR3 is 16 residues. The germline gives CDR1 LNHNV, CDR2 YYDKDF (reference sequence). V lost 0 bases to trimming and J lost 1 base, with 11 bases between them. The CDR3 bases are TGTGCCACCAGCAGAGAAGGAGGGTTGGGCACAGATACGCAGTATTTT. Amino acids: CATSREGGLGTDTQYF.

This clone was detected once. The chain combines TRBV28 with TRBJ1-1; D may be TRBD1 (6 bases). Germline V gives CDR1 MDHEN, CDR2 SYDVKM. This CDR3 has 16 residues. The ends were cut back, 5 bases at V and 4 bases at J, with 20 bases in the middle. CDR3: CASSVTGQSTFTEAFF. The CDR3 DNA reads TGTGCCAGCAGTGTGACTGGACAGAGCACTTTCACTGAAGCTTTCTTT.

The CDR3 region is CASSQLWDGSSYEQYF. CDR3 sequence (DNA): TGTGCCAGCAGCCAATTATGGGACGGGAGCTCCTACGAGCAGTACTTC. The genes are TRBV7-8 and TRBJ2-7, with D perhaps TRBD2 (6 bases). The CDR3 is 16 residues long. The germline V gene has CDR1 SGHVS and CDR2 FQNEAQ. Trimming shortened V by 5 bases and J by 0 bases, and 17 bases separated the two germline ends.

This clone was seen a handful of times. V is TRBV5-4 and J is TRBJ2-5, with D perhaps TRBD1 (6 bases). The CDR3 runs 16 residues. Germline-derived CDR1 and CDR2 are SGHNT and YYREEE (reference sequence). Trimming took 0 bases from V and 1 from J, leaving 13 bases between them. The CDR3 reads CASSLARTGPQETQYF. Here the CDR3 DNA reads TGTGCCAGCAGCTTGGCCAGAACAGGGCCCCAAGAGACCCAGTACTTC.

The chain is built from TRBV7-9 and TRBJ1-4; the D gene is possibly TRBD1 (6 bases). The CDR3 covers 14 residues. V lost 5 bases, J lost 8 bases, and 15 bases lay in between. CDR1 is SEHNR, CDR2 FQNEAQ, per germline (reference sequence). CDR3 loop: CASSARGFEEKLFF. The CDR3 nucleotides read TGTGCCAGCAGCGCGAGGGGGTTTGAGGAAAAACTGTTTTTT.

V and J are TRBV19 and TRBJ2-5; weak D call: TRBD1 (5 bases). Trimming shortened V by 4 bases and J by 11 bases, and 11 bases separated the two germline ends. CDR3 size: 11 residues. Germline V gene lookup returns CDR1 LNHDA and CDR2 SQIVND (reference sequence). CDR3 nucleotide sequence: TGTGCCAGTAGTACGTCGACAGTGCAGTACTTC. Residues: CASSTSTVQYF.

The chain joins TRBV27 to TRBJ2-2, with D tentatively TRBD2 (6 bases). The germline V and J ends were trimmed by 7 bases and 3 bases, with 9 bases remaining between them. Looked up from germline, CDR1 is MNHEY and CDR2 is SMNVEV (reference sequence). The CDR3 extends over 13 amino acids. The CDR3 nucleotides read TGTGCCAGCATGGGGGGTTACACCGGGGAGCTGTTTTTT. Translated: CASMGGYTGELFF.

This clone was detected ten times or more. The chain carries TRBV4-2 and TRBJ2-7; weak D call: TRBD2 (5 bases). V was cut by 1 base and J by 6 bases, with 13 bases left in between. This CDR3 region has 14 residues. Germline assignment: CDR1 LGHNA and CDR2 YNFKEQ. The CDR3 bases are TGTGCCAGCAGCCAAGTACTGGGAGAAGGCGAGCAGTACTTC. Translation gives CASSQVLGEGEQYF.

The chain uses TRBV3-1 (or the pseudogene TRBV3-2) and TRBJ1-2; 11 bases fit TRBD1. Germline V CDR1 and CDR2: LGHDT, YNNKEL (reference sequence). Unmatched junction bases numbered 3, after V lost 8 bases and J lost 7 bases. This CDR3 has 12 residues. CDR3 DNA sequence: TGTGCCAGCGGGACAGGGGGAAGTGGCTACACCTTC. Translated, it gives CASGTGGSGYTF.